This T cell receptor (beta chain) was identified in a study of blood T cell repertoires in COVID-19. Whole-study context: The origin of the acute and convalescent COVID-19 samples was the United States, Italy and Spain.

Authors' data handling: Amplified reference gene primers provided the basis for estimating nucleated cell counts. Method: immunoSEQ multiplex PCR; TCRdb's copy keeps in-frame clones and lacks some. The V and J calls and the clone size are those of that table, but D and trimming were determined from the DNA. Seen here are hundreds of thousands of clones, roughly four fifths observed once, and the top ten hold approximately 4.5%. This CDR3 contains 19 residues. The ends were cut back, 1 base at V and 4 bases at J, with 25 bases in the middle. CDR1 SGHDN and CDR2 FVKESK come from the germline V gene. In this sample, this clone turned up once.

The TCR was taken from a woman aged 70-85 years with acute or convalescent COVID-19. The source material was peripheral blood. V gene TRBV14 combines with J gene TRBJ2-5, with D hard to call. In DNA form, the CDR3 reads TGTGCCAGCAGCCAAGTACGATTCCAATGGGCCCAGGCAGGAGAGACCCAGTACTTC. It specifies CASSQVRFQWAQAGETQYF.